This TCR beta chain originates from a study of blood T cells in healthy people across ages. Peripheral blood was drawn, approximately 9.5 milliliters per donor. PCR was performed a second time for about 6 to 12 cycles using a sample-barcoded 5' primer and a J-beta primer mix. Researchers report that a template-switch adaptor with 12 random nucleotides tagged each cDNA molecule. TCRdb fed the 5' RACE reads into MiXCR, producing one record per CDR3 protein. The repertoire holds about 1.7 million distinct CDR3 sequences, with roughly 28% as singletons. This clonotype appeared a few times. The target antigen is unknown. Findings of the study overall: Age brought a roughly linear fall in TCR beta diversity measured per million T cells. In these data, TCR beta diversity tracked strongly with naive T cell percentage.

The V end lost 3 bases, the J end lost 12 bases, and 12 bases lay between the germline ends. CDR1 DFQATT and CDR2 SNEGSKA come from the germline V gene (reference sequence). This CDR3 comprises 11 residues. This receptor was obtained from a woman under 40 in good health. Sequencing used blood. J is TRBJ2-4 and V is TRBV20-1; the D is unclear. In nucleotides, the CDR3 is TGCAGTGCTAGCCTGACTCAAAGTCAGTACTTC. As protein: CSASLTQSQYF.